This TCR beta chain was sequenced during a study of blood T cell repertoires in COVID-19. Authors' processing steps: How many nucleated cells were present was estimated from reference gene primer amplification. Data came from immunoSEQ multiplex PCR; TCRdb stores just in-frame clones and leaves some out. D and trimming come from the DNA, and the V and J calls and clone size come from that table. The sample contains tens of thousands of clones, 70% to 80% of which appear only once. V was clipped by 8 bases and J by 3 bases; unmatched bases: 5. The germline V gene has CDR1 MDHEN and CDR2 SYDVKM. The CDR3 totals 14 residues.

The sample consisted of peripheral blood. This clonotype originated in a man aged 65-85 years with active or convalescent COVID-19. This chain connects TRBV28 to TRBJ2-3; 10 nucleotides line up with TRBD1. CDR3 DNA sequence: TGTGCCAGCCTCGGGACAGGGGAGACAGATACGCAGTATTTT. Its protein is CASLGTGETDTQYF.